A single sample is the source of the 5 T cell receptor beta chains below, sequenced in a study of response to subunit inactivated influenza vaccine (dated by TCRdb to the late 2010s). The protocol used for the library was RT-PCR. The sample was run on an Illumina HiSeq 2500. TCRdb reran the public reads through fastp at Q25 and MiXCR, keeping productive beta chains. Entries are consolidated by CDR3 protein sequence, retaining the most common genes and DNA. This sample lists 600,000 to 850,000 distinct CDR3 sequences; 13% to 15% were detected once. The top ten clones comprise 7.5% to 8% of the sample. The sequences come from PBMCs from blood, collected around 14 days before vaccination. These receptor sequences come from a man between 45 and 60 years old who received an inactivated influenza vaccine. Donor details come from another sample of the same person, matched by shared clones.

There are a few counts of this clonotype. This chain connects TRBV20-1 to TRBJ2-6; D gene unclear. The CDR3 covers 14 residues. CDR1 DFQATT and CDR2 SNEGSKA come from the germline V gene (reference sequence). With 3 bases removed from V and 1 base from J, the gap between germline ends came to 7 bases. As DNA, the CDR3 is TGCAGTGCTAGCTATGGATCTGGGGCCAACGTCCTGACTTTC. Translation: CSASYGSGANVLTF.

The sample holds a few counts of this clonotype. The chain employs TRBV20-1 and TRBJ2-5; 7 bases map to TRBD2. CDR3 size: 15 residues. Germline V lookup: CDR1 DFQATT, CDR2 SNEGSKA (reference sequence). V lost 1 base, J lost 5 bases, and 10 bases stayed unmatched. The CDR3 is CSARVSGRVVETQYF. CDR3 sequence (DNA): TGCAGTGCTAGAGTGTCGGGGAGGGTCGTCGAGACCCAGTACTTC.

The V and J genes are TRBV7-3 and TRBJ2-1, with TRBD1 matching over 7 bases. Per the germline V gene, CDR1 is SGHTA and CDR2 is FQGTGA. The V and J ends lost 4 bases and 13 bases, in that order; junction bases with no gene match: 7. This CDR3 region has 12 residues. The CDR3 sequence: CASSSTGKVQFF. The CDR3 DNA is TGTGCCAGCAGCTCGACAGGGAAGGTTCAGTTCTTC.

A few counts support this clonotype. The V gene is TRBV29-1, the J gene TRBJ1-2, with 7 nucleotides matching TRBD1. Germline assignment: CDR1 SQVTM and CDR2 ANQGSEA. V was clipped by 6 bases and J by 7 bases; unmatched bases: 5. The CDR3 is 11 residues long. The CDR3 DNA reads as TGCAGCGTAACAGGGGTATCTGGCTACACCTTC. Amino acid sequence: CSVTGVSGYTF.

The rearrangement joins TRBV6-5 to TRBJ2-5, with D tentatively TRBD2 (5 bases). The CDR3 extends over 14 amino acids. Germline CDR1 is MNHEY and CDR2 is SVGAGI. V lost 1 base and J 1 base, leaving 7 bases between the germline ends. Here the CDR3 reads CASSYYSVQETQYF. CDR3 DNA: TGTGCCAGCAGTTACTATAGCGTCCAAGAGACCCAGTACTTC.